Below, 31 T cell receptor beta chains from the same sample are listed, as sequenced in a study of shared clonotypes between healthy human individuals. The method was immunoSEQ multiplex PCR; TCRdb's version includes in-frame clones alone and lacks a portion of them. The sample holds about 600,000 clones; about 96% are singletons and the top ten take less than 0.065%. The specimen sequenced was naive CD4+ T cells sorted from blood. Indicated subset: CD45RA+ positively selected. These receptors all stem from a woman aged 25-40 years in good health.

The table lists this clone with a few counts. The chain links TRBV28 to TRBJ1-1; D unclear. The ends were cut back, 4 bases at V and 8 bases at J, with 14 bases in the middle. Germline V gives CDR1 MDHEN, CDR2 SYDVKM. CDR3 length: 13 amino acids. The DNA for the CDR3 is TGTGCCAGCAGTTCCACGTGGGAGATCGAAGCTTTCTTT. Encoded protein: CASSSTWEIEAFF.

This chain joins TRBV25-1 and TRBJ1-6, with TRBD1 identical over 9 bases. The CDR3 is made up of 15 amino acids. CDR1 and CDR2 from the germline V gene are MGHDK and SYGVNS. After removal of 3 bases from V and 8 bases from J, the junction contained 5 bases not matched to a gene. CDR3: CASSDGQGSYSPLHF. The CDR3 region has the DNA TGTGCCAGCAGTGACGGACAGGGGAGTTATTCACCCCTCCACTTT. The full variable domain, rest sourced from reference TRBV25-1 and TRBJ1-6, is EADIYQTPRYLVIGTGKKITLECSQTMGHDKMYWYQQDPGMELHLIHYSYGVNSTEKGDLSSESTVSRIRTEHFPLTLESARPSHTSQYLCASSDGQGSYSPLHFGNGTRLTVT.

The chain is built from TRBV19 and TRBJ1-5; the D gene is possibly TRBD1 (5 bases). The CDR3 runs 16 residues. Per germline, CDR1 LNHDA and CDR2 SQIVND (reference sequence). V lost 7 bases, J lost 5 bases, and 21 bases lay in between. The CDR3, as DNA: TGTGCCAGTACCGGTCGGGGACGGGGGGGAGATCAGCCCCAGCATTTT. It translates to CASTGRGRGGDQPQHF.

This chain connects TRBV29-1 to TRBJ2-3, with D perhaps TRBD1 or TRBD2 (5 bases each). Per germline, CDR1 SQVTM and CDR2 ANQGSEA. The CDR3 covers 10 residues. Here the CDR3 reads CSLGADTQYF. In nucleotides, the CDR3 is TGCAGTCTGGGGGCAGATACGCAGTATTTT.

As regards this clone: The same CDR3 is also encoded by other DNA sequences in this sample. This chain uses TRBV14 with TRBJ2-5, with 9 nucleotides matching TRBD2. V was pared by 5 bases and J by 4 bases, with 17 bases of the junction left unmatched. The CDR3 is made up of 18 amino acids. Germline-derived CDR1 and CDR2 are SGHDN and FVKESK. The chain's CDR3 is CASSWGRVREGPPETQYF. Here the CDR3 DNA reads TGTGCCAGCAGCTGGGGGCGGGTGCGGGAGGGGCCCCCAGAGACCCAGTACTTC.

CDR3 DNA sequence: TGTGCCAGCTCACCACGACTAGCGGACACCGGGGAGCTGTTTTTT. It specifies CASSPRLADTGELFF. This sequence joins TRBV18 and TRBJ2-2; 9 nucleotides agree with TRBD2. The V gene end was trimmed by 1 base and the J gene end by 3 bases; junction bases not matched to a gene: 0. The CDR3 totals 15 residues. CDR1 KGHSH and CDR2 LQKENI come from the germline V gene.

The chain carries TRBV28 and TRBJ2-2, with D possibly being TRBD2 (6 bases). V was pared by 6 bases and J by 6 bases, with 26 bases between. The CDR3 covers 18 residues. CDR1 is MDHEN and CDR2 is SYDVKM in the germline V gene. The CDR3 loop is CASRPGSSGAKGAGELFF. CDR3 in DNA: TGTGCCAGCAGACCCGGGAGCTCAGGTGCGAAAGGGGCCGGGGAGCTGTTTTTT.

This chain connects TRBV5-4 to TRBJ2-7; 7 nucleotides line up with TRBD1. V gave up 4 bases and J gave up 1 base; unmatched junction bases: 8. The CDR3 totals 15 residues. Germline CDR1 reads SGHNT; CDR2 reads YYREEE (reference sequence). The CDR3 region is CASSQAGTASYEQYF. CDR3 sequence (DNA): TGTGCCAGCAGCCAAGCCGGGACAGCGTCCTACGAGCAGTACTTC.

The chain couples TRBV19 to TRBJ2-3; D is unclear. V lost 1 base and J lost 1, with 9 bases in between. Germline CDR1 and CDR2: LNHDA and SQIVND (reference sequence). The CDR3 is 15 amino acids. The CDR3 spells CASSIGDLRTDTQYF. The CDR3 DNA reads as TGTGCCAGTAGTATAGGCGACCTTCGCACAGATACGCAGTATTTT.

The chain combines TRBV21-1 with TRBJ1-5; the listed D gene, TRBD1, was not tested against the DNA. TRBV21-1 is classified as a pseudogene. The CDR3 sequence is 17 residues long. In DNA form, the CDR3 reads TGTGCCAGCAGCAAAGGCCGACAGGTACATAGCAATCAGCCCCAGCATTTT. Its translation: CASSKGRQVHSNQPQHF.

The J gene is TRBJ2-5, the V gene TRBV29-1; D is undetermined. The DNA end is a closer match to TRBJ2-7, so the J assignment may be wrong. The CDR3 extends over 11 amino acids. CDR1 and CDR2 (germline): SQVTM, ANQGSEA. Here the CDR3 DNA reads TGCAGCGTCGCTGATAGGGCCGAGCAGTACTTC. Its protein is CSVADRAEQYF.

The table lists this clone with a count of one. The chain combines TRBV19 with TRBJ2-7; D remains unclear. Germline CDR1 is LNHDA and CDR2 is SQIVND (reference sequence). There are 12 residues in the CDR3. V lost 4 bases and J 6 bases, leaving 10 bases between the germline ends. CDR3 DNA: TGTGCCAGTAGTACTCGATGGGGCGAGCAGTACTTC. This translates into CASSTRWGEQYF.

About this clone itself: The same CDR3 also results from other DNA sequences found in this sample. The chain employs TRBV7-6 and TRBJ2-2; no clear D. The germline CDR1 and CDR2 sequences are SGHVS and FNYEAQ. This CDR3 comprises 12 residues. The V end lost 1 base, the J end lost 6 bases, and 3 bases lay between the germline ends. The CDR3 protein is CASSLVSGELFF. The CDR3 DNA reads as TGTGCCAGCAGCTTAGTGTCCGGGGAGCTGTTTTTT.

The V call is TRBV9, the J call TRBJ1-1; 7 bases are a match to TRBD1. The CDR3 has 15 amino acids. Germline trimming cut 3 bases from V and 0 bases from J; bases unmatched to any gene: 5. CDR1 and CDR2 from the germline V gene are SGDLS and YYNGEE. The CDR3: CASSAMTGMNTEAFF. The CDR3 region has the DNA TGTGCCAGCAGCGCTATGACAGGGATGAACACTGAAGCTTTCTTT.

The chain has TRBV9 and TRBJ2-6; 11 bases match TRBD1. V shed 3 bases and J 3 bases; nucleotides not matched to a gene: 5. The CDR3 is 17 residues long. Germline V lookup: CDR1 SGDLS, CDR2 YYNGEE. CDR3 region: CASSAGTGGNGANVLTF. The CDR3 bases are TGTGCCAGCAGCGCCGGGACAGGGGGAAATGGGGCCAACGTCCTGACTTTC.

This clone was picked up one time. The CDR3 here is CASSLSGRAADTQYF. The CDR3 bases are TGTGCCAGCAGTTTATCGGGCAGGGCGGCAGATACGCAGTATTTT. The J gene is TRBJ2-3, the V gene TRBV27, with D maybe TRBD1 (5 bases). The CDR3 loop spans 15 amino acids. V lost 0 bases, J lost 4 bases, and 11 bases lay in between. The germline CDR1 and CDR2 sequences are MNHEY and SMNVEV (reference sequence).

V usage is TRBV4-1 and J usage is TRBJ1-5, with D possibly matching TRBD1 (5 bases). In germline, CDR1 is MGHRA, CDR2 YSYEKL. This CDR3 contains 17 residues. V gave up 0 bases and J gave up 1 base, with 13 bases separating them. The CDR3 loop reads CASSQDSLRQSNQPQHF. DNA for the CDR3: TGCGCCAGCAGCCAAGATAGTTTGAGACAGAGCAATCAGCCCCAGCATTTT.

This chain connects TRBV6-6 to TRBJ1-4, with D possibly matching TRBD1 (6 bases). This CDR3 contains 14 residues. CDR1 and CDR2 from the germline V gene are MNHNY and SVGAGI (reference sequence). V dropped 8 bases and J dropped 5 bases, with 15 bases sitting between them. DNA for the CDR3: TGTGCCAGCCTAGGACAGACGTCAAATGAAAAACTGTTTTTT. Encoded protein: CASLGQTSNEKLFF.

V usage is TRBV19 and J usage is TRBJ2-7; 10 bases fit TRBD2. This CDR3 has 15 amino acids. The germline CDR1 and CDR2 sequences are LNHDA and SQIVND (reference sequence). Trimming removed 7 bases from V and 2 bases from J; junction bases left unmatched: 8. CDR3 coding DNA: TGTGCCAGTACCGACACTAGCGGGAACCCCTACGAGCAGTACTTC. Its translation: CASTDTSGNPYEQYF.

V usage is TRBV28 and J usage is TRBJ1-3; the D is unclear. V was clipped by 9 bases and J by 1 base, with 13 bases between them. CDR3 length: 14 amino acids. Germline V lookup: CDR1 MDHEN, CDR2 SYDVKM. In DNA, the CDR3 is TGTGCCAGTTGGGGAGACCCGTCTGGAAACACCATATATTTT. Amino acids: CASWGDPSGNTIYF. The full variable domain, completed using reference TRBV28 and TRBJ1-3, is DVKVTQSSRYLVKRTGEKVFLECVQDMDHENMFWYRQDPGLGLRLIYFSYDVKMKEKGDIPEGYSVSREKKERFSLILESASTNQTSMYLCASWGDPSGNTIYFGEGSWLTVV.

The chain is built from TRBV14 and TRBJ2-5, with TRBD1 identical over 7 bases. Losses at the gene ends were 3 bases for V and 10 bases for J; bases not matched to a gene: 2. The CDR3 has 11 residues. In germline, CDR1 is SGHDN, CDR2 FVKESK. The CDR3, as DNA: TGTGCCAGCAGCCACGGGACAGACCAGTACTTC. Protein product: CASSHGTDQYF.

The chain recombines TRBV6-5 with TRBJ1-5; D is uncertain. Trimming shortened V by 0 bases and J by 1 base, and 4 bases separated the two germline ends. Looked up from germline, CDR1 is MNHEY and CDR2 is SVGAGI. The CDR3 is made up of 14 amino acids. The CDR3 region has the DNA TGTGCCAGCAGTTACTCTGAGAGCAATCAGCCCCAGCATTTT. It codes for CASSYSESNQPQHF.

V and J are TRBV28 and TRBJ2-5, with D uncertain. The V end was cut by 6 bases, the J end by 7 bases, with 15 bases between. Germline CDR1 and CDR2: MDHEN and SYDVKM. This CDR3 region has 13 residues. CDR3 sequence (DNA): TGTGCCAGCAGCGCTGGACCTGGAAGGACCCAGTACTTC. As protein: CASSAGPGRTQYF.

As concerns this clone: The identical CDR3 is also encoded by other nucleotide sequences in the sample. The V gene is TRBV5-1, the J gene TRBJ2-3; D uncertain. The CDR3 contains 14 residues. Germline CDR1 and CDR2: SGHRS and YFSETQ. Trimming took off 0 bases at V and 2 bases at J, with 7 bases between the two ends. In nucleotides, the CDR3 is TGCGCCAGCAGCTTGGGTCCCCTCACAGATACGCAGTATTTT. It translates to CASSLGPLTDTQYF.

This sequence joins TRBV28 and TRBJ1-4, with a weak D call TRBD1 (6 bases). CDR3 size: 12 residues. The V gene lost 8 bases and the J gene lost 8 bases, with 12 bases spanning the gap. Germline V lookup: CDR1 MDHEN, CDR2 SYDVKM. CDR3 residues: CASGRGEEKLFF. CDR3 sequence (DNA): TGTGCCAGCGGCAGGGGAGAAGAAAAACTGTTTTTT. The complete variable domain, with remaining parts taken from reference TRBV28 and TRBJ1-4, reads DVKVTQSSRYLVKRTGEKVFLECVQDMDHENMFWYRQDPGLGLRLIYFSYDVKMKEKGDIPEGYSVSREKKERFSLILESASTNQTSMYLCASGRGEEKLFFGSGTQLSVL.

The chain uses TRBV6-1 and TRBJ2-2; 11 positions agree with TRBD1. Germline CDR1 is MNHNS and CDR2 is SASEGT. With 3 bases clipped from V and 5 bases from J, the junction kept 5 bases outside the gene matches. CDR3 length equals 16 residues. The CDR3 DNA reads TGTGCCAGCAGTGAGTTCGGGACAGGGGGGACCGGGGAGCTGTTTTTT. Encoded protein: CASSEFGTGGTGELFF.

The rearrangement joins TRBV9 to TRBJ2-3; the D call may be TRBD1 or TRBD2 (5 bases each). The CDR3 is 16 residues long. Germline V CDR1 and CDR2: SGDLS, YYNGEE. The ends were cut back, 0 bases at V and 1 base at J, with 12 bases in the middle. The CDR3 sequence is CASSVVGDRGTDTQYF. The CDR3 region has the DNA TGTGCCAGCAGCGTAGTAGGGGACCGCGGCACAGATACGCAGTATTTT.

This chain uses TRBV7-6 with TRBJ2-7; the match to TRBD1 covers 9 bases. CDR3 length: 14 residues. The junction had 4 bases not matched to a gene; V was cut back by 2 bases and J by 5 bases. Per the germline V gene, CDR1 is SGHVS and CDR2 is FNYEAQ. The CDR3 DNA reads TGTGCCAGCAGCTTAACGGGACAGGGTGACGAGCAGTACTTC. Translating gives CASSLTGQGDEQYF.

The J gene is TRBJ2-1, the V gene TRBV10-3; 7 bases are shared with TRBD2. CDR1 and CDR2 (germline): ENHRY, SYGVKD. The CDR3 loop spans 15 amino acids. V was pared by 9 bases and J by 5 bases, with 13 bases of the junction left unmatched. The CDR3 nucleotides are TGTGCCATTCGCGGGAGCGGGACTCCTCACAATGAGCAGTTCTTC. This translates into CAIRGSGTPHNEQFF.

The chain uses TRBV7-9 and TRBJ2-2; no reliable D call. Germline V CDR1 and CDR2: SEHNR, FQNEAQ (reference sequence). The CDR3 consists of 14 residues. Trimming took 3 bases from V and 6 from J, leaving 11 bases between them. CDR3 nucleotide sequence: TGTGCCAGCAGCTTTAGTGGTTTTCCCGGGGAGCTGTTTTTT. The encoded protein is CASSFSGFPGELFF.

This sequence joins TRBV4-1 and TRBJ1-2, with TRBD1 matching over 7 bases. This CDR3 region has 15 residues. Trimming removed 3 bases from V and 3 bases from J; junction bases left unmatched: 7. From germline, CDR1 is MGHRA and CDR2 YSYEKL. The CDR3 sequence is CASSQTGKRDYGYTF. As DNA, the CDR3 is TGCGCCAGCAGCCAGACAGGGAAAAGGGACTATGGCTACACCTTC.